Reported below is one T cell receptor (beta chain). Template-switch reactions added UMIs with a 6-nucleotide sample barcode. One entry per CDR3 protein, without DNA, is what TCRdb gives after re-calling the 5' RACE reads. The sample is made up of some 400,000 distinct CDR3 sequences, and the top ten hold about 2.3% of it. This record belongs to a study of monozygotic twins with inflammatory bowel disease. The sequence was collected from a human donor with ulcerative colitis or Crohn's disease, or a healthy co-twin of an affected twin (not recorded which). The sample consisted of blood.

This chain's CDR3 is CASSPLGDSNQPQHF. The V call is TRBV9, the J call TRBJ1-5; the TRBD1 assignment by TCRdb is unverifiable without DNA. The V gene's germline CDR1 is SGDLS and CDR2 YYNGEE. CDR3 length equals 15 residues.